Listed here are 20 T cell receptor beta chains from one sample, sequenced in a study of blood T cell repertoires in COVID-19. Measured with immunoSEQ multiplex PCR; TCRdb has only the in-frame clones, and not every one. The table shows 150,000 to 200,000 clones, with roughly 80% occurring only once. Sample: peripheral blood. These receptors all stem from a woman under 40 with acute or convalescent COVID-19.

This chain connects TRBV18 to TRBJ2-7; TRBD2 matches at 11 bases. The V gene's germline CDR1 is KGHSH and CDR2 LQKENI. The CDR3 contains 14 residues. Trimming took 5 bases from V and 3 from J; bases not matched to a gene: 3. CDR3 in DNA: TGTGCCAGCTCAACTAGCGGGAGCCTCTACGAGCAGTACTTC. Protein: CASSTSGSLYEQYF. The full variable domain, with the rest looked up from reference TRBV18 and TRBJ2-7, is NAGVMQNPRHLVRRRGQEARLRCSPMKGHSHVYWYRQLPEEGLKFMVYLQKENIIDESGMPKERFSAEFPKEGPSILRIQQVVRGDSAAYFCASSTSGSLYEQYFGPGTRLTVT.

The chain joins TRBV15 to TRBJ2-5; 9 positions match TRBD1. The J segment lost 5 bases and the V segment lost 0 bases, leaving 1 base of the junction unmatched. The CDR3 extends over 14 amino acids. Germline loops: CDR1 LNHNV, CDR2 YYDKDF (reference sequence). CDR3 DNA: TGTGCCACCAGCAGAGACGGACAGGGGGAGACCCAGTACTTC. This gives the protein CATSRDGQGETQYF.

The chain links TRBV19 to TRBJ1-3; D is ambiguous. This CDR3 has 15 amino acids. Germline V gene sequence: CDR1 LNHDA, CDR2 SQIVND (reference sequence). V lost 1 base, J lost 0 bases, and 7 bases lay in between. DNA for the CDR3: TGTGCCAGTAGTATAGGCGCCGGCTCTGGAAACACCATATATTTT. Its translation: CASSIGAGSGNTIYF.

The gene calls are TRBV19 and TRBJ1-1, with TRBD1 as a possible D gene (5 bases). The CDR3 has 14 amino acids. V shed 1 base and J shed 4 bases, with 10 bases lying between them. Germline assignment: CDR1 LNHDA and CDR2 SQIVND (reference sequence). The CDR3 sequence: CASSIGQSFTEAFF. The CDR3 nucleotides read TGTGCCAGTAGTATAGGACAGAGCTTCACTGAAGCTTTCTTT.

CDR3 sequence: CASSLAPGYGKETQYF. CDR3 DNA sequence: TGTGCCAGCAGCTTAGCCCCAGGATATGGAAAAGAGACCCAGTACTTC. The chain couples TRBV7-2 to TRBJ2-5; D is unresolved. The CDR3 has 16 residues. Germline V gives CDR1 SGHTA, CDR2 FQGNSA. Trimming cost V 0 bases and J 3 bases, with 14 bases left between them.

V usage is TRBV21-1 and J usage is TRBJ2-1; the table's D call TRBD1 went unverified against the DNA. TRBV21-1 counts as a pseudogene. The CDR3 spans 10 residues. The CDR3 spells CARRGSEQFF. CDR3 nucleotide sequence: TGTGCCAGGAGGGGGTCTGAGCAGTTCTTC.

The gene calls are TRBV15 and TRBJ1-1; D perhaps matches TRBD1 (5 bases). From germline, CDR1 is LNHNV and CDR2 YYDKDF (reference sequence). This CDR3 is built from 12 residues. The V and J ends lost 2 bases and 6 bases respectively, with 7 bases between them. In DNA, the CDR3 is TGTGCCACCAGCAGATGGGGGGCTGAAGCTTTCTTT. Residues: CATSRWGAEAFF.

The chain's CDR3 is CASSPGGTGGRGYTF. The CDR3, as DNA: TGTGCCAGCAGTCCCGGCGGGACAGGGGGTCGTGGCTACACCTTC. This chain joins TRBV28 and TRBJ1-2; 11 nucleotides line up with TRBD1. This CDR3 is built from 15 residues. J gave up 7 bases and V 5 bases, and 9 bases lay outside the gene matches. In germline, CDR1 is MDHEN, CDR2 SYDVKM.

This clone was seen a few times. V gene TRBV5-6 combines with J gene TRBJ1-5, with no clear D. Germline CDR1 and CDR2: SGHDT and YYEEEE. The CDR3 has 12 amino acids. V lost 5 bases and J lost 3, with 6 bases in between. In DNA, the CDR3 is TGTGCCAGCAGTACTTACAATCAGCCCCAGCATTTT. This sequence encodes CASSTYNQPQHF.

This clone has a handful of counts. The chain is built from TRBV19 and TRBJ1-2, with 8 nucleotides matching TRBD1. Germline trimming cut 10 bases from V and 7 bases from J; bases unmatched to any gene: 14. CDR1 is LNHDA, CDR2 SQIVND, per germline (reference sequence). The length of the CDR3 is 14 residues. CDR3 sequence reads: CATGTRDRSGGYTF. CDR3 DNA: TGTGCCACGGGCACGCGGGACAGGTCGGGTGGCTACACCTTC.

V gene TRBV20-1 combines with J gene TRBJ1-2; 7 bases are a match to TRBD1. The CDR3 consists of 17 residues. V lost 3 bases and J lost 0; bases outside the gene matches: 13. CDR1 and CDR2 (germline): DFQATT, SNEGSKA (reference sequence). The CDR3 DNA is TGCAGTGCTAGTCTCTTCGGGACAGCGATAACTAACTATGGCTACACCTTC. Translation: CSASLFGTAITNYGYTF.

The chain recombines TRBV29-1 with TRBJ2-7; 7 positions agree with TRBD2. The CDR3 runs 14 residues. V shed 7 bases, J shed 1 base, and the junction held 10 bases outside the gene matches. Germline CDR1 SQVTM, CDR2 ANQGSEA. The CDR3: CSAGGAGRSYEQYF. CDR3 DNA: TGCAGCGCGGGGGGTGCAGGGAGGTCCTACGAGCAGTACTTC.

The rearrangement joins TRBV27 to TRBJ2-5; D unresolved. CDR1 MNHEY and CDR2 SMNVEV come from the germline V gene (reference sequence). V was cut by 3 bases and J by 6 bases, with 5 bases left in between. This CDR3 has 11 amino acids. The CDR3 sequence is CASSFGQTQYF. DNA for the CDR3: TGTGCCAGCAGTTTTGGGCAGACCCAGTACTTC.

The CDR3: CASSPQAGARETQYF. DNA of the CDR3: TGTGCCAGCAGCCCGCAGGCGGGGGCAAGGGAGACCCAGTACTTC. The chain links TRBV5-6 to TRBJ2-5; perhaps TRBD2 as D (7 bases). The V gene lost 4 bases and the J gene lost 5 bases, with 18 bases spanning the gap. The CDR3 contains 15 residues. Germline V lookup: CDR1 SGHDT, CDR2 YYEEEE.

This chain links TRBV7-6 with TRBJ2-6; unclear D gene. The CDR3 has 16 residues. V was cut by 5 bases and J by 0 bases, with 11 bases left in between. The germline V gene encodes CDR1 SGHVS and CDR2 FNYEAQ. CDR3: CASSPTTGSGANVLTF. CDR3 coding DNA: TGTGCCAGCAGCCCAACGACTGGCTCTGGGGCCAACGTCCTGACTTTC.

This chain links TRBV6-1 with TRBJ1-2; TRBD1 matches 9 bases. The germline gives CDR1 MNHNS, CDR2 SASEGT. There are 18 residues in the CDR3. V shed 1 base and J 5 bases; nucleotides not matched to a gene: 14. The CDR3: CASSEDRRDRVLGYGYTF. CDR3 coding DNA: TGTGCCAGCAGTGAAGACCGCCGGGACAGGGTCTTAGGATATGGCTACACCTTC.

CDR3 nucleotide sequence: TGTGCCAGCAATCCAGCGGGAGGGGCCAAAAACATTCAGTACTTC. Translated, it gives CASNPAGGAKNIQYF. The rearrangement uses TRBV28 and TRBJ2-4, with 10 bases that match TRBD2. The germline V gene encodes CDR1 MDHEN and CDR2 SYDVKM. Unmatched junction bases numbered 4, after V lost 7 bases and J lost 1 base. This CDR3 has 15 amino acids.

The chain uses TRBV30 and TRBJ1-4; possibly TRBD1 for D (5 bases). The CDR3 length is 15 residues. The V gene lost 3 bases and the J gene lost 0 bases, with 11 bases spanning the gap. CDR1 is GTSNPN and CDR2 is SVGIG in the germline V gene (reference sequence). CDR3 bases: TGTGCCTGGAGGACCGACAGAGCAACTAATGAAAAACTGTTTTTT. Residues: CAWRTDRATNEKLFF.

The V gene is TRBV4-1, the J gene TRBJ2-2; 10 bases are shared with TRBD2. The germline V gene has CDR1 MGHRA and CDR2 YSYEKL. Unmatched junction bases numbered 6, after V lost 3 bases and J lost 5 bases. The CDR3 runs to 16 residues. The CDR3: CASSHTGTSVTGELFF. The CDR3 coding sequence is TGCGCCAGCAGCCACACCGGGACTAGCGTTACCGGGGAGCTGTTTTTT.

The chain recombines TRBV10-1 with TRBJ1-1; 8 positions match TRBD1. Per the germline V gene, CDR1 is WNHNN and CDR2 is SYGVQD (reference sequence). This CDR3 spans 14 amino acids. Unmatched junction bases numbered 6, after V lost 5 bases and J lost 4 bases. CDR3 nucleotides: TGCGCCAGCAGTTCGGACAGGGTGGGCACTGAAGCTTTCTTT. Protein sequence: CASSSDRVGTEAFF.